This is a list of T cell receptor beta chains from one sample in a study of OX40 agonist ivuxolimab in advanced cancers. TCRdb's table, derived via immunoSEQ multiplex PCR, lists solely in-frame clones and lacks some. In the table there are about 68,000 clones, about 89% of which are singletons. This sample comprised CD4+ or CD8+ T cells sorted from blood, obtained in a trial of the OX40 agonist ivuxolimab. The receptors shown here come from an adult with an advanced solid tumor such as melanoma, head and neck, liver or kidney cancer. Each CDR3 is given with its conserved first and last residue. A D gene is named only where the DNA matches it firmly. Clone size is shown for a subset of rows, as once, few, many or a class of expanded clone.

length: 13
size: NA
D: NA
J: TRBJ2-7
V: TRBV5-8
DNA: TGTGCCAGCAGCATATTAATGGGCCACGAGCAGTACTTC
CDR3: CASSILMGHEQYF

length: 16
size: NA
D: NA
J: TRBJ2-6
V: TRBV9
DNA: TGTGCCAGCAGCGTGGGGGGCAACTCTGGGGCCAACGTCCTGACTTTC
CDR3: CASSVGGNSGANVLTF

length: 18
size: NA
D: TRBD1
J: TRBJ2-1
V: TRBV27
DNA: TGTGCCAGCATCCCACAGGGGGGACAACTAATCTCCTACAATGAGCAGTTCTTC
CDR3: CASIPQGGQLISYNEQFF

length: 20
size: once
D: TRBD1
J: TRBJ1-3
V: TRBV9
DNA: TGTGCCAGCAGCGTAGGTTTGCGGGACAGGGAAAGTTGGTCTGGAAACACCATATATTTT
CDR3: CASSVGLRDRESWSGNTIYF

length: 15
size: NA
D: NA
J: TRBJ1-5
V: TRBV7-9
DNA: TGTGCCAGCAGCCTCGGATCCTCAAGCAATCAGCCCCAGCATTTT
CDR3: CASSLGSSSNQPQHF

length: 13
size: once
D: NA
J: TRBJ1-1
V: TRBV6-5
DNA: TGTGCCACCTGTGCGGGGGGAGGCACTGAAGCTTTCTTT
CDR3: CATCAGGGTEAFF

length: 12
size: NA
D: NA
J: TRBJ2-1
V: TRBV6-1
DNA: TGTGCCAGCAGGAGGACAGTCAATGAGCAGTTCTTC
CDR3: CASRRTVNEQFF

length: 15
size: NA
D: NA
J: TRBJ2-3
V: TRBV5-1
DNA: TGCGCCAGCAGCTTGGGTGGTCTCGGGGCAGATACGCAGTATTTT
CDR3: CASSLGGLGADTQYF

length: 16
size: NA
D: NA
J: TRBJ2-1
V: TRBV5-6
DNA: TGTGCCAGCAGCTTGAGGGGACGGAGCTCCTACAATGAGCAGTTCTTC
CDR3: CASSLRGRSSYNEQFF

length: 16
size: NA
D: NA
J: TRBJ2-3
V: TRBV9
DNA: TGTGCCAGCAGCGTAGGGCCGGTCTGGTACACAGATACGCAGTATTTT
CDR3: CASSVGPVWYTDTQYF

length: 16
size: NA
D: TRBD1
J: TRBJ1-6
V: TRBV19
DNA: TGTGCCAGTAGTCCGGAGAGACAGGGGGCAAATTCACCCCTCCACTTT
CDR3: CASSPERQGANSPLHF

length: 13
size: NA
D: NA
J: TRBJ2-3
V: TRBV30
DNA: TGTGCCTGGAGTATTGGTGGTACAGATACGCAGTATTTT
CDR3: CAWSIGGTDTQYF

length: 14
size: NA
D: TRBD1
J: TRBJ2-7
V: TRBV6-1
DNA: TGTGCCAGCAGAAGGGACAGTCGTACCTACGAGCAGTACTTC
CDR3: CASRRDSRTYEQYF

length: 15
size: NA
D: NA
J: TRBJ2-7
V: TRBV2
DNA: TGTGCCAGCAGTGGGGTCGGAGGGCCGGGGTACGAGCAGTACTTC
CDR3: CASSGVGGPGYEQYF

length: 14
size: NA
D: NA
J: TRBJ2-3
V: TRBV5-1
DNA: TGCGCCAGCAGCTTGGCCGGGAGAGCAGATACGCAGTATTTT
CDR3: CASSLAGRADTQYF

length: 12
size: NA
D: NA
J: TRBJ2-1
V: TRBV7-9
DNA: TGTGCCAGCAGCCCTTGGTGGAATGAGCAGTTCTTC
CDR3: CASSPWWNEQFF

length: 14
size: NA
D: TRBD1
J: TRBJ2-7
V: TRBV11-3
DNA: TGTGCCAGCAGCTTGGGGACAGGGCCCTACGAGCAGTACTTC
CDR3: CASSLGTGPYEQYF

length: 17
size: NA
D: TRBD1
J: TRBJ2-5
V: TRBV28
DNA: TGTGCCAGCAGTTTTAGGTTAAAGGGGGCGCTGTCAGAGACCCAGTACTTC
CDR3: CASSFRLKGALSETQYF